Below are 30 T cell receptor beta chains sequenced from a single sample in a study of T cells in Graves' hyperthyroidism and ophthalmopathy. There were TCR beta CDR3 regions amplified from RNA transcripts. HTBI primers were employed in a first-round RT-PCR of the TCR CDR3. Each CDR3 protein is one row after TCRdb ran MiXCR on the multiplex PCR reads. The sample has under 250,000 distinct CDR3 sequences; almost 25% are singletons. Material: blood. The receptors originated from a woman aged 40 to 50 with Graves' ophthalmopathy.

This clonotype was found many times. The chain has TRBV5-1 and TRBJ2-7; TRBD2 matches 9 bases. V was pared by 0 bases and J by 3 bases, with 7 bases of the junction left unmatched. Germline V gene sequence: CDR1 SGHRS, CDR2 YFSETQ. This CDR3 spans 16 amino acids. The CDR3 DNA reads as TGCGCCAGCAGCTTGGCAGCTAGCGGGACAAACTACGAGCAGTACTTC. Encoded protein: CASSLAASGTNYEQYF. The variable domain in full, with the rest retrieved from reference TRBV5-1 and TRBJ2-7, is KAGVTQTPRYLIKTRGQQVTLSCSPISGHRSVSWYQQTPGQGLQFLFEYFSETQRNKGNFPGRFSGRQFSNSRSEMNVSTLELGDSALYLCASSLAASGTNYEQYFGPGTRLTVT.

This rearrangement joins TRBV30 to TRBJ2-5, with TRBD2 identical over 13 bases. The trim removed 5 bases at V and 5 bases at J, leaving 2 bases unmatched. Germline CDR1 GTSNPN, CDR2 SVGIG (reference sequence). The CDR3 extends over 13 amino acids. In nucleotides, the CDR3 is TGTGCCTGGTTACTAGCGGGAGGGGAGACCCAGTACTTC. Protein: CAWLLAGGETQYF.

This chain connects TRBV6-5 to TRBJ2-5, with D perhaps matching TRBD1 (6 bases). Germline V lookup: CDR1 MNHEY, CDR2 SVGAGI. Trimming took off 8 bases at V and 2 bases at J, with 9 bases between the two ends. The CDR3 has 12 residues. CDR3 nucleotides: TGTGCCAGCGGGGGCAGACAAGAGACCCAGTACTTC. This encodes CASGGRQETQYF.

This clonotype was seen many times. The CDR3 here is CASSLTASNQPQHF. The CDR3 DNA reads as TGTGCCAGCAGCTTAACAGCTAGCAATCAGCCCCAGCATTTT. This sequence joins TRBV7-2 and TRBJ1-5, with D hard to call. Trimming cost V 2 bases and J 0 bases, with 5 bases left between them. The CDR3 is 14 residues long. Germline assignment: CDR1 SGHTA and CDR2 FQGNSA.

This clonotype was detected many times. This sequence joins TRBV6-5 and TRBJ1-3; TRBD1 matches 9 bases. The CDR3 consists of 20 residues. Germline assignment: CDR1 MNHEY and CDR2 SVGAGI. After removal of 5 bases from V and 0 bases from J, the junction contained 17 bases not matched to a gene. This CDR3 is CASSPGTGKGGESSGNTIYF. The CDR3 nucleotides are TGTGCCAGCAGTCCGGGGACAGGGAAAGGAGGGGAGAGCTCTGGAAACACCATATATTTT.

This clonotype has at least ten counts. This chain uses TRBV27 with TRBJ2-7, with 9 bases aligning to TRBD2. Germline lookup yields CDR1 MNHEY and CDR2 SMNVEV (reference sequence). The length of the CDR3 is 15 residues. With V trimmed by 3 bases and J by 4 bases, 7 bases remained unmatched. The CDR3 spells CASSFNPAGGYEQYF. CDR3 nucleotide sequence: TGTGCCAGCAGTTTTAACCCTGCGGGAGGGTACGAGCAGTACTTC.

As regards this clonotype: An end of the junction does not agree with germline; a read error may underlie this. The V gene is TRBV29-1, the J gene TRBJ2-7, with D perhaps assigned TRBD1 or TRBD2 (5 bases each). Germline CDR1 is SQVTM and CDR2 is ANQGSEA. CDR3 length: 13 amino acids. CDR3 DNA sequence: TGCAGCGTCAAGAAAGGGACGGGCTACGAGCAGTGCTTC. This codes for CSVKKGTGYEQCF.

The chain uses TRBV20-1 and TRBJ1-1, with D unresolved. From germline, CDR1 is DFQATT and CDR2 SNEGSKA (reference sequence). This CDR3 has 13 residues. V was clipped by 6 bases and J by 0 bases, with 11 bases between them. The CDR3 region has the DNA TGCAGTGCCTCCGGGGTCGTGAACACTGAAGCTTTCTTT. Residues: CSASGVVNTEAFF.

This clonotype was seen many times. CDR3 coding DNA: TGTGCTAGTGCCTACGGACGGAACTATGGCTACACCTTC. Amino acid sequence: CASAYGRNYGYTF. The chain has TRBV12-5 and TRBJ1-2; no definite D call. Germline lookup yields CDR1 LGHNT and CDR2 FRNRAP. The V and J ends lost 7 bases and 2 bases respectively, with 11 bases between them. This CDR3 has 13 residues.

In its sample, this clonotype was seen many times. The gene calls are TRBV30 and TRBJ1-5, with D unclear. V was trimmed by 0 bases and J by 5 bases, leaving 11 bases between them. This CDR3 spans 14 amino acids. The germline gives CDR1 GTSNPN, CDR2 SVGIG (reference sequence). Here the CDR3 DNA reads TGTGCCTGGAGTGTAGGGCGTCTCGATCAGCCCCAGCATTTT. Its protein product is CAWSVGRLDQPQHF.

This clonotype has a single count. The chain joins TRBV28 to TRBJ1-5, with D tentatively TRBD1 (5 bases). CDR1 is MDHEN, CDR2 SYDVKM, per germline. V was clipped by 6 bases and J by 4 bases, with 25 bases between them. CDR3 length: 18 amino acids. The CDR3 DNA sequence: TGTGCCAGCAGCTCCCCCTTTGGTGCTGGAGAGGGGAATCAGCCCCAGCATTTT. The encoded protein is CASSSPFGAGEGNQPQHF.

This clonotype was counted many times. CDR3 nucleotides: TGCGCCAGCAGCTTGGGCGGGACCTTGGGGGAGCAGTACTTC. Translating gives CASSLGGTLGEQYF. V usage is TRBV5-1 and J usage is TRBJ2-7, with a tentative D call TRBD2 (6 bases). Trimming stripped 0 bases from V and 7 bases from J, with 14 bases between. Germline CDR1 and CDR2: SGHRS and YFSETQ. The CDR3 spans 14 residues.

In this sample, this clonotype turned up a few times. The CDR3: CASSQRSRGQGYEQYF. CDR3 nucleotides: TGTGCCAGCAGTCAAAGGTCAAGGGGACAGGGGTATGAGCAGTACTTC. The chain combines TRBV11-2 with TRBJ2-7; 10 bases line up with TRBD1. CDR1 and CDR2 (germline): SGHAT, FQNNGV. Trimming removed 6 bases from V and 7 bases from J; junction bases left unmatched: 15. The CDR3 is 16 amino acids.

This clonotype appeared many times. This sequence joins TRBV6-5 and TRBJ2-7, with TRBD1 identical over 8 bases. There are 15 residues in the CDR3. V was clipped by 6 bases and J by 1 base; unmatched bases: 8. The germline gives CDR1 MNHEY, CDR2 SVGAGI. The CDR3 protein is CASRQTGTGSYEQYF. The CDR3 nucleotides read TGTGCCAGCAGGCAAACCGGGACAGGTTCCTACGAGCAGTACTTC.

This clonotype was seen at least ten times. CDR3 DNA sequence: TGTGCCAGCACCGACCCGGGACTAGCGGACGAGCAGTACTTC. Translating it yields CASTDPGLADEQYF. The chain carries TRBV28 and TRBJ2-7, with TRBD2 identical over 11 bases. The CDR3 length is 14 residues. V lost 7 bases, J lost 5 bases, and 7 bases stayed unmatched. CDR1 is MDHEN and CDR2 is SYDVKM in the germline V gene.

The chain carries TRBV15 and TRBJ2-5, with 11 bases that match TRBD2. Losses at the gene ends were 8 bases for V and 2 bases for J; bases not matched to a gene: 1. The germline V gene encodes CDR1 LNHNV and CDR2 YYDKDF (reference sequence). This CDR3 contains 13 residues. CDR3 nucleotide sequence: TGTGCCACCTTAGCGGGGGGGCAAGAGACCCAGTACTTC. Amino acids: CATLAGGQETQYF.

In its sample, this clonotype was seen many times. This sequence joins TRBV2 and TRBJ2-5, with 10 bases that match TRBD1. The germline CDR1 and CDR2 sequences are SNHLY and FYNNEI. The V and J ends lost 8 bases and 2 bases, in that order; junction bases with no gene match: 14. This CDR3 is 17 amino acids long. The CDR3 here is CASLRATGGFTQETQYF. The CDR3 region has the DNA TGTGCCAGCTTAAGGGCGACAGGGGGCTTTACTCAAGAGACCCAGTACTTC.

This clonotype was observed at least ten times. The V and J genes are TRBV29-1 and TRBJ2-7; D not resolved. The CDR3 loop spans 11 amino acids. Germline V gene data show CDR1 as SQVTM and CDR2 as ANQGSEA. The V end was cut by 3 bases, the J end by 4 bases, with 7 bases between. The CDR3 DNA follows: TGCAGCGTTGAGGTCTTATACGAGCAGTACTTC. It encodes CSVEVLYEQYF.

This clonotype was recorded once. The chain joins TRBV30 to TRBJ1-1; D may be TRBD1 (5 bases). CDR1 and CDR2 (germline): GTSNPN, SVGIG (reference sequence). Trimming removed 5 bases from V and 5 bases from J, with 15 bases in between. The CDR3 has 13 amino acids. DNA for the CDR3: TGTGCCTGGCGCAGGGCTCTCCTTACTGAAGCTTTCTTT. Protein sequence: CAWRRALLTEAFF. Filled out from reference TRBV30 and TRBJ1-1, the complete variable domain reads SQTIHQWPATLVQPVGSPLSLECTVEGTSNPNLYWYRQAAGRGLQLLFYSVGIGQISSEVPQNLSASRPQDRQFILSSKKLLLSDSGFYLCAWRRALLTEAFFGQGTRLTVV.

This clonotype was recorded many times. CDR3 coding DNA: TGTGCCAGTACCCTGGGACCTCTTAACACTGAAGCTTTCTTT. Its translation: CASTLGPLNTEAFF. V is TRBV19 and J is TRBJ1-1; weak D call: TRBD1 (5 bases). Germline V lookup: CDR1 LNHDA, CDR2 SQIVND (reference sequence). This CDR3 has 14 amino acids. Trimming pared 7 bases from V and 2 bases from J, leaving 14 bases between.

The CDR3 nucleotides read TGTGCCAGCGCTCTTGGAACAGGGGACACTGAAGCTTTCTTT. Translation: CASALGTGDTEAFF. The V gene is TRBV28, the J gene TRBJ1-1; 7 bases agree with TRBD1. The CDR3 has 14 amino acids. V gave up 8 bases and J gave up 3 bases; unmatched junction bases: 9. The V gene's germline CDR1 is MDHEN and CDR2 SYDVKM.

This clonotype has a count of ten or more. V is TRBV6-1 and J is TRBJ1-2, with 8 positions matching TRBD1. Germline V lookup: CDR1 MNHNS, CDR2 SASEGT. V dropped 1 base and J dropped 7; count of bases not matched to a gene: 5. The CDR3 consists of 14 residues. The CDR3 reads CASSEGTGRVGYTF. The CDR3 DNA sequence: TGTGCCAGCAGTGAAGGGACAGGGCGTGTTGGCTACACCTTC.

This clonotype appeared many times. The chain joins TRBV29-1 to TRBJ1-1; perhaps TRBD1 as D (6 bases). V lost 0 bases and J lost 7, with 12 bases in between. The CDR3 is 13 residues long. The germline CDR1 and CDR2 sequences are SQVTM and ANQGSEA. CDR3 residues: CSVEDPGAVEAFF. CDR3 nucleotides: TGCAGCGTTGAAGATCCGGGGGCTGTTGAAGCTTTCTTT.

Ten or more counts support this clonotype. The gene calls are TRBV19 and TRBJ2-2, with a tentative D call TRBD2 (5 bases). The V end was cut by 6 bases, the J end by 3 bases, with 17 bases between. This CDR3 is built from 16 residues. The germline V gene has CDR1 LNHDA and CDR2 SQIVND (reference sequence). CDR3 region: CASRPWGDYYTGELFF. DNA of the CDR3: TGTGCCAGTAGGCCTTGGGGAGACTACTACACCGGGGAGCTGTTTTTT.

The chain employs TRBV2 and TRBJ2-2; D remains ambiguous. The CDR3 contains 13 residues. Per germline, CDR1 SNHLY and CDR2 FYNNEI. V dropped 9 bases and J dropped 3 bases, with 11 bases sitting between them. CDR3 DNA sequence: TGTGCCAGGGTTAGGTTGGACACCGGGGAGCTGTTTTTT. Translating it yields CARVRLDTGELFF.

This clonotype was recorded many times. The CDR3 spells CASSMQGGTYEQYF. For the CDR3, the DNA is TGTGCCAGTAGTATGCAGGGAGGGACCTACGAGCAGTACTTC. This rearrangement joins TRBV19 to TRBJ2-7; 7 bases line up with TRBD2. The CDR3 spans 14 residues. J lost 2 bases, V lost 3 bases, and 4 bases had no gene match. Germline-derived CDR1 and CDR2 are LNHDA and SQIVND (reference sequence).

Many counts were recorded for this clonotype. This sequence joins TRBV7-8 and TRBJ2-5; the match to TRBD2 covers 10 bases. Germline values: CDR1 SGHVS, CDR2 FQNEAQ. Losses at the gene ends were 1 base for V and 5 bases for J; bases not matched to a gene: 4. This CDR3 region has 15 residues. CDR3 sequence: CASSLVSSGSETQYF. The CDR3 nucleotides read TGTGCCAGCAGCTTAGTTTCTAGCGGGAGTGAGACCCAGTACTTC. Looking up the rest from reference TRBV7-8 and TRBJ2-5 gives the full variable domain: GAGVSQSPRYKVAKRGQDVALRCDPISGHVSLFWYQQALGQGPEFLTYFQNEAQLDKSGLPSDRFFAERPEGSVSTLKIQRTQQEDSAVYLCASSLVSSGSETQYFGPGTRLLVL.

At least ten counts were recorded for this clonotype. V gene TRBV29-1 combines with J gene TRBJ2-7; D may be TRBD1 (5 bases). The CDR3 contains 12 residues. The germline gives CDR1 SQVTM, CDR2 ANQGSEA. Trimming removed 3 bases from V and 0 bases from J, with 6 bases in between. DNA for the CDR3: TGCAGCGTTGAGACAGACTCCTACGAGCAGTACTTC. This encodes CSVETDSYEQYF.

This clonotype has ten or more counts. The V call is TRBV7-8, the J call TRBJ1-3; a weak D match, TRBD1 (5 bases). The CDR3 runs 15 residues. Germline CDR1 is SGHVS and CDR2 is FQNEAQ. V was cut by 0 bases and J by 1 base, with 7 bases left in between. CDR3 sequence reads: CASSLAGLSGNTIYF. DNA of the CDR3: TGTGCCAGCAGCTTAGCGGGACTTTCTGGAAACACCATATATTTT.

This clonotype was observed at least ten times. Being one base from a much bigger clone, this may be a read error. This chain links TRBV5-1 with TRBJ1-1; the D is unclear. V was clipped by 4 bases and J by 11 bases, with 12 bases between them. The CDR3 consists of 11 residues. Germline V gene data show CDR1 as SGHRS and CDR2 as YFSETQ. The CDR3 DNA sequence: TGCGCCAGCAGCCAAAACATCGAGGCTTTCTTT. Translated: CASSQNIEAFF.